This T cell receptor beta chain was documented in a study of Ad26.COV2.S vaccination and SARS-CoV-2 variants. Notes on this clone: As yet, its antigen is unknown.

The CDR3 is 13 residues long. Trimming shortened V by 3 bases and J by 5 bases, and 9 bases separated the two germline ends. Whole-study results and caveats: Marked by substantial breadth, spike-specific CD8+ and CD4+ T cell responses were reportedly seen after vaccination.

TCRdb keeps only in-frame clones here, not all; method: immunoSEQ multiplex PCR. The table records nearly 95,000 clones, approximately 86% of them present only once. This receptor was identified in a human donor who had recovered from COVID-19. The V and J genes are TRBV12-3 or TRBV12-4 and TRBJ2-3; no clear D gene. Sequenced here: peripheral blood, sampled after recovery from COVID-19. CDR3 nucleotide sequence: TGTGCCAGCAGTTTGGGCAGTCAAGATACGCAGTATTTT. It specifies CASSLGSQDTQYF.